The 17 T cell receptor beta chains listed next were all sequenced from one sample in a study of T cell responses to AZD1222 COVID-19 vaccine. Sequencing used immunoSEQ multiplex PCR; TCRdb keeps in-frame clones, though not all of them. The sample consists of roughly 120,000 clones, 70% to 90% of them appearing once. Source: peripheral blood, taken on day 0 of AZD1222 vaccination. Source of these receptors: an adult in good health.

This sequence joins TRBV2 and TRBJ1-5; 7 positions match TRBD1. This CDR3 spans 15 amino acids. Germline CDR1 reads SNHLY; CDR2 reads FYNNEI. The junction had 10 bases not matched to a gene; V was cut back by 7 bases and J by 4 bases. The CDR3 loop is CASNVQGHGNQPQHF. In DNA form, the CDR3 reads TGTGCCAGCAACGTACAGGGGCACGGGAATCAGCCCCAGCATTTT.

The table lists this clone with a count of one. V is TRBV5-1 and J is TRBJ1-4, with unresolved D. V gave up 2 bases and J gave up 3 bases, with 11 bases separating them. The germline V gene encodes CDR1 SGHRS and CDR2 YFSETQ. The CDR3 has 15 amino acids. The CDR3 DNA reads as TGCGCCAGCAGCTTATACGGTCAGGCTAATGAAAAACTGTTTTTT. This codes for CASSLYGQANEKLFF.

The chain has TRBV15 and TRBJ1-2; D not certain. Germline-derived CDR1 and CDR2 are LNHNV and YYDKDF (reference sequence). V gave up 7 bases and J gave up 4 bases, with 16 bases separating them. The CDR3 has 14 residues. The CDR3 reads CATTRTSGSYGYTF. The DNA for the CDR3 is TGTGCCACCACCCGCACGTCGGGGAGCTATGGCTACACCTTC.

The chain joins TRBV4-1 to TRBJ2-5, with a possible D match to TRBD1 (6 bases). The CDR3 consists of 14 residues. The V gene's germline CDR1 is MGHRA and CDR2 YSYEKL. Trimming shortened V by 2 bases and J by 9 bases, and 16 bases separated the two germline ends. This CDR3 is CASSQPALPGAQYF. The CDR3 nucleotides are TGCGCCAGCAGCCAACCGGCGCTGCCAGGGGCCCAGTACTTC.

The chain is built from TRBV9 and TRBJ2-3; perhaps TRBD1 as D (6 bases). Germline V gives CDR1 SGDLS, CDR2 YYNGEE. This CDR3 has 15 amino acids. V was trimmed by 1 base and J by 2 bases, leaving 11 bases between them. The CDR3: CASSVTTGTTDTQYF. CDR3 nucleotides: TGTGCCAGCAGCGTAACCACAGGGACCACAGATACGCAGTATTTT.

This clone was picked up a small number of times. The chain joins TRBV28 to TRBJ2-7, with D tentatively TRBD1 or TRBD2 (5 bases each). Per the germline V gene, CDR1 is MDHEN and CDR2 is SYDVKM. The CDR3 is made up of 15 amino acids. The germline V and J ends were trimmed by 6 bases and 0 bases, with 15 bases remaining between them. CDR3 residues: CASRGEWGSSYEQYF. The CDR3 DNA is TGTGCCAGCAGGGGGGAGTGGGGCAGCTCCTACGAGCAGTACTTC.

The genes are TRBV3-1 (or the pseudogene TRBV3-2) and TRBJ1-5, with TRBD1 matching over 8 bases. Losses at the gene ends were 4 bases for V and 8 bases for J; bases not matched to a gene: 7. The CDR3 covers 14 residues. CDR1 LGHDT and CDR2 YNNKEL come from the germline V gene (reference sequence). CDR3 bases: TGTGCCAGCAGCCCAGGACAGGGTCTGAAGCCCCAGCATTTT. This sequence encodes CASSPGQGLKPQHF.

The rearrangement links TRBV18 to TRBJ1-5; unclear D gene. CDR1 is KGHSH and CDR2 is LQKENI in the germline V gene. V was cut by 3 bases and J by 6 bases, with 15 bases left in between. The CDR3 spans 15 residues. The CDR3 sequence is CASSPLPVERQPQHF. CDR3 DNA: TGTGCCAGCTCACCTCTACCGGTCGAACGTCAGCCCCAGCATTTT. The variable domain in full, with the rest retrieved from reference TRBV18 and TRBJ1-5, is NAGVMQNPRHLVRRRGQEARLRCSPMKGHSHVYWYRQLPEEGLKFMVYLQKENIIDESGMPKERFSAEFPKEGPSILRIQQVVRGDSAAYFCASSPLPVERQPQHFGDGTRLSIL.

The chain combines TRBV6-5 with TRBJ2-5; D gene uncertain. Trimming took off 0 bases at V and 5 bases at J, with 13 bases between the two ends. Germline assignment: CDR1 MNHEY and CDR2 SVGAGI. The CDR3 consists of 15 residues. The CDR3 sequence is CASSYSAGHRETQYF. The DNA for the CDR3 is TGTGCCAGCAGTTACTCGGCAGGCCATAGGGAGACCCAGTACTTC.

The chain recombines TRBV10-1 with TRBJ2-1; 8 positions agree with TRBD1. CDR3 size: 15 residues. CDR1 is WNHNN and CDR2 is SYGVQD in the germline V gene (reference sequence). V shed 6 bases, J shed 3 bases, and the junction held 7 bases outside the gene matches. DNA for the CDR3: TGCGCCAGCAGCTTCCAGGGGGCGGACTACAATGAGCAGTTCTTC. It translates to CASSFQGADYNEQFF.

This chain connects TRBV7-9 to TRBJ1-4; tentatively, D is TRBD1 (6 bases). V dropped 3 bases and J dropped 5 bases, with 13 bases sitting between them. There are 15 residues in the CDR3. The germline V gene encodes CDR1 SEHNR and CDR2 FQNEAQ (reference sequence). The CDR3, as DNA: TGTGCCAGCAGCTTTGCAGGGGACCGGAATGAAAAACTGTTTTTT. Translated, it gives CASSFAGDRNEKLFF. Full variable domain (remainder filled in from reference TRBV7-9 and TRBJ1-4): DTGVSQNPRHKITKRGQNVTFRCDPISEHNRLYWYRQTLGQGPEFLTYFQNEAQLEKSRLLSDRFSAERPKGSFSTLEIQRTEQGDSAMYLCASSFAGDRNEKLFFGSGTQLSVL.

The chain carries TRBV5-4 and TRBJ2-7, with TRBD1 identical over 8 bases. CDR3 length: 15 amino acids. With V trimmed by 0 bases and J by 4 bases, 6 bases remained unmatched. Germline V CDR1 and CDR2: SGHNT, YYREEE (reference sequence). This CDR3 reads CASSLAPGQDYEQYF. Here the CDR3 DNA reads TGTGCCAGCAGCTTGGCTCCGGGACAGGATTACGAGCAGTACTTC.

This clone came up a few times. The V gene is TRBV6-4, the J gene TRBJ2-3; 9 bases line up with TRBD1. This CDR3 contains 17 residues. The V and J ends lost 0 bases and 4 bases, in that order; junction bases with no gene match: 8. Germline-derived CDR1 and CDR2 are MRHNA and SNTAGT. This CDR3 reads CASSDSGAGTGSDTQYF. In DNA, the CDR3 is TGTGCCAGCAGTGACTCAGGCGCCGGGACAGGGTCAGATACGCAGTATTTT.

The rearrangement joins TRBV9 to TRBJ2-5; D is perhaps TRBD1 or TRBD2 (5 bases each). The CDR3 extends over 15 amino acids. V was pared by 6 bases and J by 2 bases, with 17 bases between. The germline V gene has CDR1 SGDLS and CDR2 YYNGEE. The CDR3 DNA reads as TGTGCCAGCACCCCCGGGACGGATACACAAGAGACCCAGTACTTC. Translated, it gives CASTPGTDTQETQYF. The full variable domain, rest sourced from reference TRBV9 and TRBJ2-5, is DSGVTQTPKHLITATGQRVTLRCSPRSGDLSVYWYQQSLDQGLQFLIQYYNGEERAKGNILERFSAQQFPDLHSELNLSSLELGDSALYFCASTPGTDTQETQYFGPGTRLLVL.

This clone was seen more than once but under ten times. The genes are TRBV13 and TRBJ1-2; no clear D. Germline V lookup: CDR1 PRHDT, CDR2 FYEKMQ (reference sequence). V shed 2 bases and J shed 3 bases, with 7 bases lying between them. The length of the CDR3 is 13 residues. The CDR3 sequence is CASSLKEYYGYTF. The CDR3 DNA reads TGTGCCAGCAGCTTAAAGGAATACTATGGCTACACCTTC.

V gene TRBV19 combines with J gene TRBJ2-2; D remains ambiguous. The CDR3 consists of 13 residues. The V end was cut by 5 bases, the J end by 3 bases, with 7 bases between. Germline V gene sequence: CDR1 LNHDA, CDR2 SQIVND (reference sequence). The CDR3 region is CASSYPDTGELFF. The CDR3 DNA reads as TGTGCCAGTAGTTACCCAGACACCGGGGAGCTGTTTTTT.

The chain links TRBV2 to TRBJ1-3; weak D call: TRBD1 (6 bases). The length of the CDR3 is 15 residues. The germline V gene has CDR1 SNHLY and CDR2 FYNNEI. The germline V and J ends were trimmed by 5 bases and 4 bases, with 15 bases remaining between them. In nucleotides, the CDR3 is TGTGCCAGCAGTCTTCTACAGGGATGGGGAAACACCATATATTTT. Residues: CASSLLQGWGNTIYF.